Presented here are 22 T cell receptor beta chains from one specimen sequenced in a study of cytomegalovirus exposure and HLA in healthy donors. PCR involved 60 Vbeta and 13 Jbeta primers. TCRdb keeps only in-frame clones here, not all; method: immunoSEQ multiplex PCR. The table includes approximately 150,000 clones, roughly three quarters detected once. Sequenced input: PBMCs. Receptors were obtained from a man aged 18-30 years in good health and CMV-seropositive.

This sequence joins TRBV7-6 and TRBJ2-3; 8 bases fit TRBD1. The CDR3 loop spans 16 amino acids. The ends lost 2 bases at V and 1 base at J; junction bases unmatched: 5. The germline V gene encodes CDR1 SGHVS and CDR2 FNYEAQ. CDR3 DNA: TGTGCCAGCAGCTTAACTGTGGGACAGGGCACAGATACGCAGTATTTT. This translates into CASSLTVGQGTDTQYF.

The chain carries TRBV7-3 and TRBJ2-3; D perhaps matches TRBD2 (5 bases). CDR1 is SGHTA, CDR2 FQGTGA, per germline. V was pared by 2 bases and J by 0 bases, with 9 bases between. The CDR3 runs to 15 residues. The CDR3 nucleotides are TGTGCCAGCAGCTTACTAAGCGGTAGCACAGATACGCAGTATTTT. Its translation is CASSLLSGSTDTQYF.

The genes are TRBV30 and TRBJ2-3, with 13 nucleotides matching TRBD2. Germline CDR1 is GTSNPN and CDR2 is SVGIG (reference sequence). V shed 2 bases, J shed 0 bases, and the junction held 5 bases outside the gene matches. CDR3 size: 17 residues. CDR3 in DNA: TGTGCCTGGAGTCGACTAGCGGGAGGCCTTAGCACAGATACGCAGTATTTT. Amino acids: CAWSRLAGGLSTDTQYF.

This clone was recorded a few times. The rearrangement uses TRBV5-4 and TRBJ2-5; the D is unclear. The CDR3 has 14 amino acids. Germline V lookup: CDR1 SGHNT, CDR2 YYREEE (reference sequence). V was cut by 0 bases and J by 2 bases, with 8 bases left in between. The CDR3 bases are TGTGCCAGCAGCTTGGGAGGCTCTCAAGAGACCCAGTACTTC. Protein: CASSLGGSQETQYF.

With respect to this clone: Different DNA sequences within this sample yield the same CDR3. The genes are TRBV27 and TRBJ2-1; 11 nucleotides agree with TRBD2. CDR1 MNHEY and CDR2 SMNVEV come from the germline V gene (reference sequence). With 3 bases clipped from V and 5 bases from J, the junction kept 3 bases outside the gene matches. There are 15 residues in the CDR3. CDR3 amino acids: CASSLGTSGNNEQFF. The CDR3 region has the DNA TGTGCCAGCAGTTTGGGGACTAGCGGAAACAATGAGCAGTTCTTC.

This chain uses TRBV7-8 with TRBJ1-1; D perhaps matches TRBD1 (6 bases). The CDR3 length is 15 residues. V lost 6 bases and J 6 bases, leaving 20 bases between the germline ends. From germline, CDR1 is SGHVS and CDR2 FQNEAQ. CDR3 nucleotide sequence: TGTGCCAGCAGACCTAAAGGGGGAAAGAAGCCTGAAGCTTTCTTT. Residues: CASRPKGGKKPEAFF.

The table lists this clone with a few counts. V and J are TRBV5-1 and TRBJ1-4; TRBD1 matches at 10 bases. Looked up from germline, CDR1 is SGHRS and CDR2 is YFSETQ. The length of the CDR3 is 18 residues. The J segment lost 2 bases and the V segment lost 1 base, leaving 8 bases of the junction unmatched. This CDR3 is CASSLNPGTGVTNEKLFF. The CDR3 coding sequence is TGCGCCAGCAGCTTGAACCCGGGGACAGGGGTTACTAATGAAAAACTGTTTTTT.

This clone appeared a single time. This CDR3 is CASSSDRDGEAFF. CDR3 coding DNA: TGTGCCAGCAGTTCCGACAGGGATGGTGAAGCTTTCTTT. V gene TRBV6-5 combines with J gene TRBJ1-1; 7 positions agree with TRBD1. In germline, CDR1 is MNHEY, CDR2 SVGAGI. The CDR3 has 13 residues. Trimming removed 4 bases from V and 7 bases from J; junction bases left unmatched: 6.

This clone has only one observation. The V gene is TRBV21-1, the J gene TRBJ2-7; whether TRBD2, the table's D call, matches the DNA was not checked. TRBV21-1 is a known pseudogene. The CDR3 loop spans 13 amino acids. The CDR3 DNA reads TGTGCCAGCAGCAAAAGTCGCGGGAGGGAGCAGTACGTC. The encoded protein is CASSKSRGREQYV.

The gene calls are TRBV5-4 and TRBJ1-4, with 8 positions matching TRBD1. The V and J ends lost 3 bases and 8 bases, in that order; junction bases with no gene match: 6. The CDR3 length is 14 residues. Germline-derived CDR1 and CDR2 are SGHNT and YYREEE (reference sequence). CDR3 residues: CASSSDRGREKLFF. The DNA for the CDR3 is TGTGCCAGCAGCTCCGACAGGGGTCGGGAAAAACTGTTTTTT.

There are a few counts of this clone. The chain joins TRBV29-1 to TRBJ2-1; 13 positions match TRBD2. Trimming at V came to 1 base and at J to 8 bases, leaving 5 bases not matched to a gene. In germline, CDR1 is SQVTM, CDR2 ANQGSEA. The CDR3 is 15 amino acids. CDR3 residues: CSVEAGLAGPHEQFF. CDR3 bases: TGCAGCGTTGAAGCGGGACTAGCGGGACCCCATGAGCAGTTCTTC.

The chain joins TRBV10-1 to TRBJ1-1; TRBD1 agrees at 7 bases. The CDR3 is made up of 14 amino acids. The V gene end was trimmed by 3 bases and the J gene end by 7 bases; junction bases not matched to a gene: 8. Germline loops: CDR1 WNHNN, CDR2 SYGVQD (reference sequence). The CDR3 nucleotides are TGCGCCAGCAGTGATGGGACAGCAATCAATGAAGCTTTCTTT. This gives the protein CASSDGTAINEAFF.

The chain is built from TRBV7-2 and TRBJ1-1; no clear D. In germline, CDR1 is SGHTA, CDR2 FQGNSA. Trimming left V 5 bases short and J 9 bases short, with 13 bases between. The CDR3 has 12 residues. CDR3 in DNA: TGTGCCAGCAGCCCCCCGTCGGGGAAAGCTTTCTTT. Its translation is CASSPPSGKAFF.

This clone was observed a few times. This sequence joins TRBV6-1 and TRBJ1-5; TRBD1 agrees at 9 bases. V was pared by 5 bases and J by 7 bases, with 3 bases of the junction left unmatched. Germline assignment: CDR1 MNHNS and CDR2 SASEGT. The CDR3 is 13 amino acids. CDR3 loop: CASSTGGGQPQHF. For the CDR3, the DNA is TGTGCCAGCAGTACAGGGGGCGGGCAGCCCCAGCATTTT.

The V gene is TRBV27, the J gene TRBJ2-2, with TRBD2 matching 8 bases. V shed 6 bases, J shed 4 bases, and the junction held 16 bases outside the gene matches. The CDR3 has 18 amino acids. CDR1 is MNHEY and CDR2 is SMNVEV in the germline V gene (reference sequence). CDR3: CASSPINSGKGGTGELFF. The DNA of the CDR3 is TGTGCCAGCAGCCCCATCAATAGCGGGAAGGGTGGCACCGGGGAGCTGTTTTTT.

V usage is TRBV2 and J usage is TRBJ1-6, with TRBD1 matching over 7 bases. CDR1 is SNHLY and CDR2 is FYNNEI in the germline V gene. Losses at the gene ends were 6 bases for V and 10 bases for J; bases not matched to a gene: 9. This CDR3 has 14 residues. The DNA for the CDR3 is TGTGCCAGCAGGGGGGACAGCGGTAGCTCACCCCTCCACTTT. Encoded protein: CASRGDSGSSPLHF.

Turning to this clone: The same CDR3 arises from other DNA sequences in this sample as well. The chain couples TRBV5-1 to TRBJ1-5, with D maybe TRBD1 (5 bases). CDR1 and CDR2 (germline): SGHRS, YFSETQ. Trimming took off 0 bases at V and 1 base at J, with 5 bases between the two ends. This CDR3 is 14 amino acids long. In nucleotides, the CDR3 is TGCGCCAGCAGCTTGGGGGGCAGCAATCAGCCCCAGCATTTT. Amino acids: CASSLGGSNQPQHF.

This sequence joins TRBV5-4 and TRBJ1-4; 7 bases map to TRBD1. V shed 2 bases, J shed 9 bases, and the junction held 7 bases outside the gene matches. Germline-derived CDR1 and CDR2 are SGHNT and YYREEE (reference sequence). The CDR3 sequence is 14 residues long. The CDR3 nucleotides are TGTGCCAGCAGCTTACAGGGGTATAGACAAAAACTGTTTTTT. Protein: CASSLQGYRQKLFF. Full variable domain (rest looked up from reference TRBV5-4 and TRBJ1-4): ETGVTQSPTHLIKTRGQQVTLRCSSQSGHNTVSWYQQALGQGPQFIFQYYREEENGRGNFPPRFSGLQFPNYSSELNVNALELDDSALYLCASSLQGYRQKLFFGSGTQLSVL.

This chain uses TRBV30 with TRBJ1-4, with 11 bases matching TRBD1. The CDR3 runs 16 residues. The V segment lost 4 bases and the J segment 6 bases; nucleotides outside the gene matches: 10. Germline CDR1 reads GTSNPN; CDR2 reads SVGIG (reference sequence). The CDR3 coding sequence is TGTGCCTGGAATGAACTTCCGGGACAGGGGGATGAAAAACTGTTTTTT. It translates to CAWNELPGQGDEKLFF.

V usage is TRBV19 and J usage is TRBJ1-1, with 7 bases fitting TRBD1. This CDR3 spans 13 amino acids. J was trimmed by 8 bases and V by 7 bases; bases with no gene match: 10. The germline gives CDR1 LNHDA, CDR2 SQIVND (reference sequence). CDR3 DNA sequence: TGTGCCAGTACATCTGGACAGGTCATAGAAGCTTTCTTT. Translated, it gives CASTSGQVIEAFF.

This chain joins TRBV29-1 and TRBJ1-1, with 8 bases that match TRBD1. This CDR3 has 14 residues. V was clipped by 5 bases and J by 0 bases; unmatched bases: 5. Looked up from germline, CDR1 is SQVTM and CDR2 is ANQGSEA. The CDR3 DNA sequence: TGCAGCGTTAGGGGGGACAGGATGAACACTGAAGCTTTCTTT. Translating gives CSVRGDRMNTEAFF.

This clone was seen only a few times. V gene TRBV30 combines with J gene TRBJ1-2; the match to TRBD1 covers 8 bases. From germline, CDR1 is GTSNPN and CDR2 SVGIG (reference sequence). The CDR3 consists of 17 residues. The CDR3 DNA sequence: TGTGCTCACCTTGGAGGGACAGGCCTTATTCCTAACTATGGCTACACCTTC. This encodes CAHLGGTGLIPNYGYTF.